What follows is one T cell receptor beta chain and its context. This sample is part of a study of PD-L1 blockade in urothelial cancer. Sequencing was performed with immunoSEQ multiplex PCR; in TCRdb, only in-frame clones are kept and a portion is missing. The sample includes 100,000 or so clones, around 93% of them seen just once. CDR1 and CDR2 from the germline V gene are SNHLY and FYNNEI. The V and J ends lost 3 bases and 3 bases respectively, with 6 bases between them. The CDR3 contains 13 residues. The genes are TRBV2 and TRBJ1-3; the D is unclear. The source material was PBMCs, sampled around atezolizumab (anti-PD-L1) treatment. This clonotype originated in a woman older than 75 with urothelial cancer. In DNA, the CDR3 is TGTGCCAGCAGTGATTCCGTTGGAAACACCATATATTTT. The encoded protein is CASSDSVGNTIYF.